The 16 T cell receptor beta chains reported below all come from one sample, sequenced in a study of OX40 agonist ivuxolimab in advanced cancers. The protocol used for the library was the immunoSEQ multiplex PCR assay. TCRdb limited this immuneACCESS table to in-frame rearrangements with V and J called. A share of clones is missing; checked studies link under half to unresolved V genes, and the rest is unexplained. Here the sample has tens of thousands of clones; roughly nine tenths occur a single time. 14% to 15% of the sample lies in the top ten. The sequencing here drew on CD4+ or CD8+ T cells sorted from blood, taken in a trial of the OX40 agonist ivuxolimab. The origin of the receptors is an adult with an advanced solid tumor such as melanoma, head and neck, liver or kidney cancer.

This chain uses TRBV27 with TRBJ2-7; D uncertain. V shed 6 bases and J shed 4 bases, with 10 bases lying between them. Germline-derived CDR1 and CDR2 are MNHEY and SMNVEV (reference sequence). This CDR3 comprises 12 residues. The CDR3 region is CASSSLSYEQYF. The CDR3 bases are TGTGCCAGCAGCTCCCTTTCGTACGAGCAGTACTTC.

The J gene is TRBJ1-2, the V gene TRBV6-9, with D uncertain. CDR3 length: 14 residues. With 3 bases removed from V and 3 bases from J, the gap between germline ends came to 11 bases. Germline CDR1 MNHGY, CDR2 SVAAGI. The CDR3 sequence: CASSYSKRDYGYTF. Written as DNA, the CDR3 is TGTGCCAGCAGTTACTCGAAGCGGGACTATGGCTACACCTTC.

The rearrangement uses TRBV10-1 and TRBJ2-5; 9 positions match TRBD1. The end of the DNA is better explained by TRBJ2-7, so the J call may be wrong. The germline CDR1 and CDR2 sequences are WNHNN and SYGVQD (reference sequence). CDR3 size: 14 residues. CDR3 in amino acids: CASSETGTGYEQYF. For the CDR3, the DNA is TGCGCCAGCAGTGAGACCGGGACAGGGTACGAGCAGTACTTC.

The chain has TRBV4-3 and TRBJ1-4; maybe TRBD1 (5 bases). Germline values: CDR1 LGHNA, CDR2 YSLEER. Trimming removed 4 bases at V and 3 bases at J, with 15 bases between. The length of the CDR3 is 16 residues. CDR3 sequence: CASSRSKGVSNEKLFF. The DNA for the CDR3 is TGCGCCAGCAGCCGATCCAAAGGGGTGTCTAATGAAAAACTGTTTTTT.

Relative to its sample, this clone is medium-sized. The chain employs TRBV9 and TRBJ2-1; 10 bases map to TRBD1. The CDR3 totals 15 residues. The ends lost 3 bases at V and 6 bases at J; junction bases unmatched: 6. Per the germline V gene, CDR1 is SGDLS and CDR2 is YYNGEE. The CDR3: CASSASGQGFNEQFF. CDR3 DNA: TGTGCCAGCAGCGCGTCGGGACAGGGGTTCAATGAGCAGTTCTTC.

This clone was found once. J is TRBJ1-3 and V is TRBV9, with a possible D match to TRBD1 (5 bases). Germline-derived CDR1 and CDR2 are SGDLS and YYNGEE. The CDR3 is 14 amino acids. Trimming removed 3 bases from V and 8 bases from J, with 15 bases in between. The CDR3 loop is CASSGGAPGYTIYF. The DNA of the CDR3 is TGTGCCAGCAGCGGTGGGGCCCCGGGGTACACCATATATTTT.

V and J are TRBV7-9 and TRBJ2-2, with D unclear. Germline CDR1 reads SEHNR; CDR2 reads FQNEAQ (reference sequence). This CDR3 comprises 13 residues. The V end was cut by 6 bases, the J end by 0 bases, with 5 bases between. The DNA of the CDR3 is TGTGCCAGCAGTAAAGCGAACACCGGGGAGCTGTTTTTT. Translated: CASSKANTGELFF.

This clone has just one count. This sequence joins TRBV27 and TRBJ1-1; no definite D call. Trimming removed 2 bases at V and 1 base at J, with 5 bases between. The CDR3 covers 13 residues. The germline V gene encodes CDR1 MNHEY and CDR2 SMNVEV (reference sequence). Written as DNA, the CDR3 is TGTGCCAGCAGTTTAAATGGGAACACTGAAGCTTTCTTT. This gives the protein CASSLNGNTEAFF.

The chain links TRBV19 to TRBJ2-5, with a weak D call TRBD1 (5 bases). This CDR3 region has 15 residues. Germline V gives CDR1 LNHDA, CDR2 SQIVND (reference sequence). Trimming removed 3 bases from V and 5 bases from J, with 16 bases in between. CDR3 DNA: TGTGCCAGTAGTATTTCAGGGTTGGTAGGGGAGACCCAGTACTTC. This codes for CASSISGLVGETQYF.

This chain connects TRBV11-2 to TRBJ2-1, with 10 positions matching TRBD2. Germline V gene lookup returns CDR1 SGHAT and CDR2 FQNNGV. With 3 bases clipped from V and 6 bases from J, the junction kept 8 bases outside the gene matches. CDR3 length equals 16 residues. The CDR3 nucleotides read TGTGCCAGCAGCTTGACTAGCGGGCCCACCGCCAATGAGCAGTTCTTC. Translated: CASSLTSGPTANEQFF.

The chain carries TRBV5-1 and TRBJ1-2, with 9 bases lining up with TRBD1. CDR3 length: 14 amino acids. V lost 3 bases, J lost 3 bases, and 3 bases stayed unmatched. The germline V gene has CDR1 SGHRS and CDR2 YFSETQ. The CDR3 nucleotides are TGCGCCAGCAGCTACACAGGGGGCGACTATGGCTACACCTTC. Its protein is CASSYTGGDYGYTF.

The sample holds one count of this clone. The chain couples TRBV15 to TRBJ2-7, with D possibly TRBD1 on 5 matching bases. CDR1 is LNHNV, CDR2 YYDKDF, per germline (reference sequence). This CDR3 region has 15 residues. With 1 base removed from V and 5 bases from J, the gap between germline ends came to 15 bases. CDR3 region: CATSRGVGAENEQYF. The CDR3 coding sequence is TGTGCCACCAGCAGAGGGGTAGGGGCAGAAAACGAGCAGTACTTC.

There are a few counts of this clone. This rearrangement joins TRBV5-6 to TRBJ2-1; no firm D call. CDR3 length: 12 residues. Per the germline V gene, CDR1 is SGHDT and CDR2 is YYEEEE. V lost 1 base and J lost 10, with 9 bases in between. This CDR3 reads CASSLNSYEQFF. The CDR3 DNA reads TGTGCCAGCAGCTTGAATAGCTACGAGCAGTTCTTC.

This rearrangement joins TRBV6-6 to TRBJ2-7; no firm D call. CDR1 and CDR2 (germline): MNHNY, SVGAGI (reference sequence). The CDR3 sequence is 13 residues long. V was cut by 2 bases and J by 5 bases, with 10 bases left in between. In DNA form, the CDR3 reads TGTGCCAGCAGTTACGGAGTGAGGCACGAGCAGTACTTC. Protein sequence: CASSYGVRHEQYF.

This clone was picked up a small number of times. J is TRBJ2-7 and V is TRBV5-6; D uncertain. Germline values: CDR1 SGHDT, CDR2 YYEEEE. The CDR3 is 14 residues long. Deletions cut 4 bases from V and 2 bases from J, with 13 bases between. This chain's CDR3 is CASSDPGDAYEQYF. The CDR3 DNA sequence: TGTGCCAGCAGCGATCCCGGAGACGCCTACGAGCAGTACTTC.

Notes on this clone: Within the sample, other DNA sequences also encode this same CDR3. J is TRBJ2-3 and V is TRBV7-6; D unclear. Germline loops: CDR1 SGHVS, CDR2 FNYEAQ. The V and J ends lost 3 bases and 0 bases respectively, with 7 bases between them. The CDR3 is 14 amino acids. For the CDR3, the DNA is TGTGCCAGCAGCTTCGGAGAAAGCACAGATACGCAGTATTTT. Amino acid sequence: CASSFGESTDTQYF. Filled out from reference TRBV7-6 and TRBJ2-3, the complete variable domain reads GAGVSQSPRYKVTKRGQDVALRCDPISGHVSLYWYRQALGQGPEFLTYFNYEAQQDKSGLPNDRFSAERPEGSISTLTIQRTEQRDSAMYRCASSFGESTDTQYFGPGTRLTVL.